These T cell receptor beta chains were read from a single sample in a study of shared clonotypes between healthy human individuals. Sequencing was performed with immunoSEQ multiplex PCR; in TCRdb, only in-frame clones are kept and a portion is missing. The sample carries 2 million to 2.5 million clones, about 93% recorded once. The specimen was naive CD8+ T cells from PBMCs. These receptors originate from a young man in good health. Some clones in this sample may be carry-over from other donors' samples. CDR3s include the opening cysteine and the closing phenylalanine or tryptophan. The D gene is left open where the match is weak. Some rows mark clone size as missing; the rest say once, few, many or name a class of expanded clone.

V	size	J	D	CDR3	DNA
TRBV27	-	TRBJ2-4	TRBD2	CASSWVAGGGKSAKNIQYF	TGTGCCAGCAGCTGGGTAGCGGGAGGCGGGAAGTCAGCCAAAAACATTCAGTACTTC
TRBV2	-	TRBJ2-7	-	CASSEAFTGSEQYF	TGTGCCAGCAGTGAAGCTTTTACAGGGAGCGAGCAGTACTTC
TRBV9	-	TRBJ1-2	-	CASSVNGANYGYTF	TGTGCCAGCAGCGTAAATGGAGCCAACTATGGCTACACCTTC
TRBV9	-	TRBJ1-3	-	CASKAFSGNTIYF	TGTGCCAGCAAGGCCTTTTCTGGAAACACCATATATTTT
TRBV7-2	-	TRBJ2-1	TRBD1	CASSSQGALFDEQFF	TGTGCCAGCAGCTCACAGGGGGCCTTGTTCGATGAGCAGTTCTTC
TRBV19	few	TRBJ1-5	-	CASSIVGRLSNQPQHF	TGTGCCAGTAGTATAGTCGGACGGTTAAGCAATCAGCCCCAGCATTTT
TRBV7-6	once	TRBJ1-1	-	CASSLAAGKLNTEAFF	TGTGCCAGCAGCTTAGCGGCCGGGAAACTAAACACTGAAGCTTTCTTT
TRBV28	-	TRBJ2-5	TRBD1	CASSLSRGRETQYF	TGTGCCAGCAGTTTAAGCAGGGGGCGAGAGACCCAGTACTTC
TRBV9	-	TRBJ1-5	-	CASSVTDSNQPQHF	TGTGCCAGCAGCGTAACGGATAGCAATCAGCCCCAGCATTTT
TRBV28	-	TRBJ2-7	TRBD2	CASRSHGGGTYEQYF	TGTGCCAGCAGGTCCCATGGGGGGGGAACCTACGAGCAGTACTTC
TRBV29-1	few	TRBJ2-2	-	CSVQGRATGELFF	TGCAGCGTCCAGGGTCGGGCCACCGGGGAGCTGTTTTTT
TRBV19	-	TRBJ2-3	TRBD2	CASSIGLAVSTDTQYF	TGTGCCAGTAGTATAGGTCTAGCGGTGAGCACAGATACGCAGTATTTT
TRBV11-3	-	TRBJ2-1	TRBD2	CASSSRTSGSSSNEQFF	TGTGCCAGCAGCTCAAGGACTAGCGGGAGCAGTAGTAATGAGCAGTTCTTC
TRBV27	few	TRBJ1-5	-	CASSLRGPNQPQHF	TGTGCCAGCAGTTTACGAGGTCCCAATCAGCCCCAGCATTTT
TRBV27	-	TRBJ1-1	-	CASSLSGIMNTEAFF	TGTGCCAGCAGTTTATCGGGGATCATGAACACTGAAGCTTTCTTT
TRBV28	-	TRBJ1-3	-	CASSLRAAASGNTIYF	TGTGCCAGCAGTTTACGGGCCGCGGCCTCTGGAAACACCATATATTTT
TRBV29-1	-	TRBJ2-2	TRBD1	CSVEEWDRGSGELFF	TGCAGCGTTGAAGAGTGGGACAGGGGTTCCGGGGAGCTGTTTTTT
TRBV7-9	-	TRBJ2-1	-	CASSLATYAYNEQFF	TGTGCCAGCAGCTTAGCGACCTACGCCTACAATGAGCAGTTCTTC
TRBV6-5	-	TRBJ2-3	-	CASSYSSPPDTQYF	TGTGCCAGCAGTTACTCTAGCCCTCCGGATACGCAGTATTTT
TRBV7-2	-	TRBJ2-5	TRBD1	CASSGRGQTQETQYF	TGTGCCAGCAGCGGACGGGGACAGACCCAAGAGACCCAGTACTTC
TRBV6-1	-	TRBJ2-1	-	CALGPPLGNEQFF	TGTGCCCTCGGGCCCCCCCTGGGGAATGAGCAGTTCTTC
TRBV7-9	-	TRBJ2-1	-	CASSFEQQHEQFF	TGTGCCAGCAGCTTTGAACAGCAACATGAGCAGTTCTTC
TRBV5-1	-	TRBJ2-1	-	CASSSGGLAGNEQFF	TGCGCCAGCAGCTCAGGGGGCCTAGCGGGAAATGAGCAGTTCTTC
TRBV7-9	few	TRBJ2-2	TRBD1	CASSYPGQANTGELFF	TGTGCCAGCAGCTACCCGGGACAGGCGAACACCGGGGAGCTGTTTTTT
TRBV19	-	TRBJ1-1	-	CASSIEPLNTEAFF	TGTGCCAGTAGTATCGAACCCTTGAACACTGAAGCTTTCTTT
TRBV5-3	once	TRBJ2-2	-	CARSLATENTGELFF	TGTGCCAGAAGCTTGGCCACAGAGAACACCGGGGAGCTGTTTTTT
TRBV28	-	TRBJ2-5	TRBD2	CASTLGRGKTQYF	TGTGCCAGCACCCTCGGGCGGGGGAAGACCCAGTACTTC
TRBV7-6	-	TRBJ2-7	-	CASSLGFAGSVDEQYF	TGTGCCAGCAGCTTAGGGTTTGCAGGGTCGGTTGACGAGCAGTACTTC
TRBV27	-	TRBJ2-1	TRBD1	CASTSGQGWHNEQFF	TGTGCCAGCACCTCCGGACAGGGGTGGCACAATGAGCAGTTCTTC
TRBV7-2	once	TRBJ1-5	-	CASSLGIPSNQPQHF	TGTGCCAGCAGCTTAGGGATCCCCAGCAATCAGCCCCAGCATTTT
TRBV29-1	-	TRBJ1-3	-	CSVLTATGNTIYF	TGCAGCGTTTTGACAGCAACTGGAAACACCATATATTTT
TRBV6-6	-	TRBJ1-4	TRBD1	CASSLTGGGEKLFF	TGTGCCAGCAGCTTAACAGGGGGAGGTGAAAAACTGTTTTTT
TRBV7-8	-	TRBJ2-1	-	CASSPRGSGASYNEQFF	TGTGCCAGCAGCCCGCGGGGTAGCGGCGCTTCCTACAATGAGCAGTTCTTC
TRBV4-3	-	TRBJ1-5	-	CASSQDRSMYQPQHF	TGCGCCAGCAGCCAAGATAGGTCGATGTATCAGCCCCAGCATTTT
TRBV9	-	TRBJ2-1	-	CASSVVGDGYNEQFF	TGTGCCAGCAGCGTAGTGGGGGACGGGTACAATGAGCAGTTCTTC
TRBV27	-	TRBJ2-2	-	CASSRENTGELFF	TGTGCCAGCAGCCGAGAAAACACCGGGGAGCTGTTTTTT
TRBV6-6	-	TRBJ2-4	-	CASSYSAGNIQYF	TGTGCCAGCAGTTACTCGGCGGGGAACATTCAGTACTTC
TRBV11-2	-	TRBJ2-3	-	CASSPRLGASTDTQYF	TGTGCCAGCAGCCCCCGGTTGGGTGCTAGCACAGATACGCAGTATTTT
TRBV6-1	-	TRBJ2-5	TRBD2	CASSDPGLATGTQYF	TGTGCCAGCAGTGATCCGGGACTAGCGACGGGTACCCAGTACTTC
TRBV29-1	-	TRBJ1-2	-	CSARNFYGYTF	TGCAGCGCTCGAAATTTTTATGGCTACACCTTC
TRBV5-4	-	TRBJ2-7	-	CASRDAAYEQYF	TGTGCCAGCAGGGACGCAGCATACGAGCAGTACTTC
TRBV7-2	-	TRBJ1-5	-	CASSPRGGSNQPQHF	TGTGCCAGCAGCCCCCGAGGGGGTAGCAATCAGCCCCAGCATTTT
TRBV29-1	-	TRBJ2-3	-	CSVMTVGADTQYF	TGCAGCGTCATGACAGTTGGGGCAGATACGCAGTATTTT
TRBV28	-	TRBJ2-2	TRBD2	CASSRPPSGLPGELFF	TGTGCCAGCAGCCGACCACCTAGCGGGTTACCCGGGGAGCTGTTTTTT
TRBV7-9	-	TRBJ2-2	-	CASSLVSRYTGELFF	TGTGCCAGCAGCTTAGTCAGCAGATACACCGGGGAGCTGTTTTTT
TRBV7-2	-	TRBJ2-1	TRBD2	CASSLDWREGGNEQFF	TGTGCCAGCAGCTTAGATTGGCGGGAGGGGGGGAATGAGCAGTTCTTC
TRBV4-3	-	TRBJ1-3	TRBD1	CASSPWGQGRNGNTIYF	TGCGCCAGCAGCCCTTGGGGACAGGGCCGCAATGGAAACACCATATATTTT
TRBV5-1	-	TRBJ2-7	TRBD1	CASTPKQGARAEQYF	TGCGCCAGCACCCCTAAACAGGGGGCGAGGGCTGAGCAGTACTTC
TRBV10-3	-	TRBJ1-1	TRBD1	CAISESGQSFTEAFF	TGTGCCATCAGTGAGTCGGGACAGAGCTTCACTGAAGCTTTCTTT
TRBV5-1	-	TRBJ2-3	-	CASSFKQGSDTQYF	TGCGCCAGCAGCTTTAAGCAGGGGTCAGATACGCAGTATTTT
TRBV7-2	-	TRBJ1-2	TRBD1	CASSGPTGGGYTF	TGTGCCAGCAGCGGGCCGACAGGGGGGGGCTACACCTTC
TRBV19	-	TRBJ2-1	TRBD2	CASKPQPGLAADRYNEQFF	TGTGCCAGTAAACCTCAGCCGGGACTAGCGGCTGATCGGTACAATGAGCAGTTCTTC
TRBV27	-	TRBJ1-2	-	CASSPIGEGLGGYTF	TGTGCCAGCAGCCCGATCGGTGAAGGCTTGGGTGGCTACACCTTC
TRBV5-4	-	TRBJ2-1	-	CASSLEQAAYNEQFF	TGTGCCAGCAGCTTGGAGCAGGCGGCCTACAATGAGCAGTTCTTC
TRBV19	once	TRBJ2-5	-	CASSPRGPIGETQYF	TGTGCCAGTAGTCCACGGGGCCCCATCGGAGAGACCCAGTACTTC
TRBV11-2	-	TRBJ2-1	TRBD2	CASSLGVGGVDEQFF	TGTGCCAGCAGCTTAGGGGTGGGAGGGGTGGATGAGCAGTTCTTC
TRBV2	-	TRBJ2-3	-	CASKGDTQYF	TGTGCCAGCAAGGGAGATACGCAGTATTTT
TRBV7-9	-	TRBJ2-1	-	CASSLGYTGHYNEQFF	TGTGCCAGCAGCTTGGGCTACACAGGCCACTACAATGAGCAGTTCTTC
TRBV6-5	-	TRBJ2-7	-	CASSYHGTPYEQYF	TGTGCCAGCAGTTACCACGGGACTCCCTACGAGCAGTACTTC
TRBV7-2	-	TRBJ2-7	-	CASSLIGSSSYEQYF	TGTGCCAGCAGCTTAATTGGGTCTAGCTCCTACGAGCAGTACTTC